This TCR beta chain derives from a study of blood T cell repertoires in COVID-19 (dated by TCRdb to 2019 to 2021). At the level of the whole study: Collaborator samples came from the United States, Italy and Spain and covered acute and convalescent phases of COVID-19. The prospective study material was composed of cDNA or gDNA derived from T cells, B-cell-depleted T cells, or PBMCs. Deeply sampled blood TCRbeta repertoires from subjects exposed to, actively infected with, or recovered from COVID-19 were included in the dataset. The repertoires were released in a freely available public database intended as a resource for research on the immune response to SARS-CoV-2. Samples came from the ongoing ImmuneRACE study (first 160 participants) plus 1,254 subjects from 6 global collaborators. The sample metadata nearly always contained a de-identified subject ID, COVID-19 status, age in years and sex. Where available, HLA class I and class II types were obtained from metadata supplied by the sample provider rather than from assay-based typing. Broad study findings and their caveats: The amount of clinical and demographic metadata varied by source and participant and was provided uncurated.

This clone was seen a few times. No cognate antigen has been identified for it. Per-base qualities were not stored, and no clone one base away is much larger. TCRbeta CDR3 regions were amplified from genomic DNA using the immunoSEQ Assay, a bias-controlled multiplex PCR. As for the original processing: Nucleated cell counts per sample were estimated from amplification of reference gene primers within the assay. Sequence reads were collapsed and filtered to measure the absolute abundance of every unique TCRbeta CDR3 rearrangement. For each sample, productive Simpson clonality was calculated as the square root of Simpson's diversity index over productive rearrangements. In TCRdb, the immuneACCESS table is reduced to in-frame sequences with V and J assigned. These tables do not hold every clone; where another copy was compared, an unresolved V gene accounts for under half, and the others remain unexplained. From that table come the V and J calls and clone size; the DNA was used to work out D and trimming. This sample gives hundreds of thousands of clones in total; roughly 85% of them show up just once. The ten most abundant clones make up 3% of the sample.

Unmatched junction bases come to 7, with V trimmed by 7 bases and J by 5 bases. From the germline V gene, CDR1 is WSHSY and CDR2 is SAAADI. Inclusive of the bounding cysteine and phenylalanine, the CDR3 is 13 residues long. Only the CDR3 portion is preserved as DNA: 39 bases, with reading frame beginning at the first base. Whole blood was collected in K2EDTA tubes by collaborating institutions according to the institutions' own protocols. Collaborator samples were shipped for TCRbeta analysis as frozen whole blood, isolated PBMCs, or DNA extracted from either sample type. The V and J genes are TRBV10-2 and TRBJ2-7; 8 of the junction bases match TRBD2. Sequenced input: peripheral blood. The sequence derives from a young man with active or convalescent COVID-19. The CDR3 reads as follows: CASIGGRFDEQYF. The sequence in DNA is TGCGCCAGCATTGGCGGGAGGTTCGACGAGCAGTACTTC.